The next 6 T cell receptor beta chains were all read from a single sample in a study of cytomegalovirus exposure and HLA in healthy donors. TCRdb's copy holds only in-frame clones and misses some; the assay was immunoSEQ multiplex PCR. This table has more than 150,000 clones, 88% appearing once. Sequencing was carried out using PBMCs. These receptors were taken from a man between 18 and 29 years old in good health and CMV-seronegative.

The chain links TRBV27 to TRBJ2-2, with TRBD2 as a possible D gene (7 bases). This CDR3 region has 16 residues. Germline-derived CDR1 and CDR2 are MNHEY and SMNVEV (reference sequence). Deletions cut 2 bases from V and 5 bases from J, with 15 bases between. The chain's CDR3 is CASSLRRGAGTGELFF. As DNA, the CDR3 is TGTGCCAGCAGTTTACGTCGGGGGGCAGGGACCGGGGAGCTGTTTTTT.

The chain links TRBV5-1 to TRBJ2-2, with 8 bases aligning to TRBD1. The CDR3 loop spans 17 amino acids. CDR1 SGHRS and CDR2 YFSETQ come from the germline V gene. V trimming: 5 bases; J trimming: 7 bases; junction bases outside the gene matches: 16. The CDR3 sequence is CASSPRLSGGAGGELFF. DNA for the CDR3: TGCGCCAGCAGTCCGCGACTATCAGGGGGCGCTGGCGGGGAGCTGTTTTTT.

The genes are TRBV28 and TRBJ2-7; TRBD2 matches at 8 bases. Germline-derived CDR1 and CDR2 are MDHEN and SYDVKM. With V trimmed by 1 base and J by 5 bases, 7 bases remained unmatched. The CDR3 contains 15 residues. CDR3 nucleotide sequence: TGTGCCAGCAGTTTATTTTCAGCGGGAGCCCACGAGCAGTACTTC. It codes for CASSLFSAGAHEQYF.

This clone was counted a few times. The chain uses TRBV27 and TRBJ2-7; 8 bases align to TRBD1. Germline trimming cut 6 bases from V and 0 bases from J; bases unmatched to any gene: 4. This CDR3 is 14 amino acids long. Germline V CDR1 and CDR2: MNHEY, SMNVEV (reference sequence). CDR3 sequence (DNA): TGTGCCAGCAGCCCAGGGGGCGCCTCCTACGAGCAGTACGTC. It yields the protein CASSPGGASYEQYV.

V usage is TRBV6-1 and J usage is TRBJ1-6; TRBD1 might be the D (5 bases). Between the trimmed V and J ends, which lost 0 bases and 9 bases, there was a span of 12 bases. From germline, CDR1 is MNHNS and CDR2 SASEGT. The CDR3 length is 15 residues. The CDR3 is CASSEAAGLTSPLHF. The CDR3 region has the DNA TGTGCCAGCAGTGAAGCGGCAGGGTTGACTTCACCCCTCCACTTT.

This clone was observed a single time. The chain employs TRBV14 and TRBJ2-1, with 10 bases fitting TRBD1. Per germline, CDR1 SGHDN and CDR2 FVKESK. The ends lost 4 bases at V and 4 bases at J; junction bases unmatched: 10. The CDR3 is 17 amino acids. CDR3 sequence: CASSPTPGQGLYNEQFF. Here the CDR3 DNA reads TGTGCCAGCAGCCCGACACCGGGACAGGGGCTATACAATGAGCAGTTCTTC. Full variable domain (missing parts from reference TRBV14 and TRBJ2-1): EAGVTQFPSHSVIEKGQTVTLRCDPISGHDNLYWYRRVMGKEIKFLLHFVKESKQDESGMPNNRFLAERTGGTYSTLKVQPAELEDSGVYFCASSPTPGQGLYNEQFFGPGTRLTVL.